The clone carrying this TCR beta chain was seen many times. The data stem from a study of identical twins. A template switching step contributed a universal primer site, while unique molecular identifiers were present in the cDNA. In TCRdb, the 5' RACE reads were re-called with MiXCR into one record per CDR3 protein. In the table there are fewer than 800,000 distinct CDR3 sequences, 7% to 7.5% of which are singletons. V lost 5 bases, J lost 7 bases, and 17 bases stayed unmatched. The CDR3 is 17 amino acids. Germline assignment: CDR1 SGHTA and CDR2 FQGNSA. These data were likewise used in another study, on yellow fever vaccine responses in identical twins.

The V call is TRBV7-2, the J call TRBJ1-2; 9 nucleotides line up with TRBD1. The sequence derives from a woman younger than 30 in good health. Sequenced material: PBMCs. In DNA, the CDR3 is TGTGCCAGCAGCCTCATGGACGTCGGGACAGGGAAGGGTGGCTACACCTTC. Translated, it gives CASSLMDVGTGKGGYTF.